This T cell receptor beta chain was captured by sequencing in a study of cytomegalovirus exposure and HLA in healthy donors. Regarding the study as a whole: Reports showed the classifier diagnosing cytomegalovirus status with high specificity and sensitivity. Cytomegalovirus association was assigned to about 150 TCR beta chains. Prior analysis indicated that the majority of TCR beta V segments exhibited productivity approximately 87% or approximately 30% of the time.

Worth noting for this clone: The antigen remains undetermined.

PCR employed 60 Vbeta and 13 Jbeta primers. Produced via immunoSEQ multiplex PCR; TCRdb's table is partial and in-frame only. The repertoire holds about 50,000 clones, over 70% seen once, with around 8.1% in the top ten. Trimming left V 2 bases short and J 9 bases short, with 15 bases between. This CDR3 has 14 amino acids. Germline V gene sequence: CDR1 SGDLS, CDR2 YYNGEE. Specimen: PBMCs. The rearrangement links TRBV9 to TRBJ2-1; a possible D gene is TRBD1 (6 bases). The TCR comes from a man aged 30 to 39 in good health and CMV-seropositive. The CDR3 region is CASSVDIQGFEQFF. CDR3 nucleotide sequence: TGTGCCAGCAGCGTGGACATCCAGGGGTTTGAGCAGTTCTTC.